A selection of T cell receptor beta chains follows, all from one sample in a study of CD8 T cells in ankylosing spondylitis. TCRdb redid the calling of the 5' RACE reads with MiXCR, one entry per CDR3 protein. Of around 330,000 distinct CDR3 sequences listed, more than 9% are singletons. Material: blood, either unsorted or a sorted T cell fraction (not recorded which). The source is a female donor with ankylosing spondylitis or in good health (not recorded which). CDR3s include the opening cysteine and the closing phenylalanine or tryptophan. The order of the fields is D gene, V gene, CDR3 length, clone size, J gene, CDR3 DNA, CDR3 protein. D genes are given only for firm matches. Expanded clones get a size class; other rows say once, few or many, or leave the size out.

>-|TRBV29-1|15|-|TRBJ2-2
TGCAGCGCCTCCGGGACTCTTTCGAACACCGGGGAGCTGTTTTTT
CSASGTLSNTGELFF
>TRBD1|TRBV5-1|14|-|TRBJ1-2
TGCGCCAGCAGCAAACTCGGACAGGGGGCAGGCTACACCTTC
CASSKLGQGAGYTF
>-|TRBV10-1|16|few|TRBJ2-7
TGCGCCAGCAGTGGCGTTAGCGACGGAGGATTCTACGAGCAGTACTTC
CASSGVSDGGFYEQYF
>-|TRBV30|14|many|TRBJ2-1
TGTGCCTGGAGTGTAACTAGCACCTACAATGAGCAGTTCTTC
CAWSVTSTYNEQFF
>TRBD1|TRBV9|17|many|TRBJ2-7
TGTGCCAGCAGCCTCAACCGCTGGACAGGGGGCATCGACGAGCAGTACTTC
CASSLNRWTGGIDEQYF
>-|TRBV12-3/TRBV12-4|12|many|TRBJ2-2
TGTGCCAGCAGTTGGGTGATCGGGGAGCTGTTTTTT
CASSWVIGELFF
>TRBD1|TRBV6-2/TRBV6-3|14|few|TRBJ1-2
TGTGCCAGCAGGGACGTGGGGACAGCGTATGGCTACACCTTC
CASRDVGTAYGYTF
>-|TRBV7-9|11|many|TRBJ2-2
TGTGCCGGCAGTTTTAGCGGGGAGCTGTTTTTT
CAGSFSGELFF
>TRBD2|TRBV2|18|few|TRBJ2-1
TGTGCCAGCAGACCTGGACTAGCGGGGGCCCTGCCCCTCAATGAGCAGTTCTTC
CASRPGLAGALPLNEQFF
>-|TRBV7-2|14|many|TRBJ2-4
TGTGCCAGCAGCTTAGGTACAGGGCAAAACATTCAGTACTTC
CASSLGTGQNIQYF
>-|TRBV29-1|12|many|TRBJ2-2
TGCAGCGAAGGGGACAACACCGGGGAGCTGTTTTTT
CSEGDNTGELFF